This TCR beta chain was documented in a study of read filtering for tumor transcriptome and immune sequencing. The wider study: Mean patient age was roughly 70 years, range roughly 45 to 85; 17 male, some 15 female. DNase treatment preceded whole-transcriptome library preparation. Findings and caveats of the study: Dropping single-read clonotypes raised IR-seq and RNA-seq shared-clonotype correlation.

This clonotype has ten or more counts. The antigen is unknown. This library used about 400 ng RNA and molecular barcoded adaptors spanning alpha/delta and beta/gamma chains. TCRdb used MiXCR to reprocess the reads, holding one entry per CDR3 protein. The sample lists around 26,000 distinct CDR3 sequences, under 15% occurring once. Every patient had bone marrow sampled while the disease was active. Source material: a population of CD138-negative cells sorted from bone marrow. This TCR came from a donor over 35 with multiple myeloma.

CDR3: CASSYSPLAGGRDTQYF. CDR3 DNA: TGTGCCAGCAGTTACTCGCCACTAGCGGGAGGCAGAGATACGCAGTATTTT. The rearrangement links TRBV6-6 to TRBJ2-3, with 12 nucleotides matching TRBD2. CDR1 and CDR2 (germline): MNHNY, SVGAGI (reference sequence). V lost 0 bases and J lost 5; bases outside the gene matches: 6. The CDR3 consists of 17 residues.